The 15 T cell receptor beta chains reported below all come from one sample, sequenced in a study of graft-versus-host responses after intestinal transplantation. Their antigen targets remain unknown. The repertoire was sequenced with immunoSEQ multiplex PCR; TCRdb's copy has only in-frame clones and lacks some. The sample has roughly 30,000 clones, just under 85% seen once. The specimen comprised unstimulated CD8+ T cells sorted from spleen or lymph node cells, sampled before intestinal transplant. All receptors come from a human donor who received an intestinal transplant.

This chain joins TRBV4-1 and TRBJ1-5; 9 nucleotides match TRBD1. The germline gives CDR1 MGHRA, CDR2 YSYEKL. The CDR3 is made up of 15 amino acids. V was clipped by 4 bases and J by 5 bases; unmatched bases: 6. CDR3 bases: TGCGCCAGCAGCCTTACAGGGGGCGGTTATCAGCCCCAGCATTTT. Translating gives CASSLTGGGYQPQHF.

The chain is built from TRBV27 and TRBJ1-2; D call uncertain. V was cut by 2 bases and J by 11 bases, with 15 bases left in between. Germline-derived CDR1 and CDR2 are MNHEY and SMNVEV (reference sequence). The CDR3 spans 13 residues. The CDR3 here is CASSLQPGEPYTF. The CDR3 DNA sequence: TGTGCCAGCAGTTTACAACCCGGGGAGCCGTACACCTTC.

In its sample, this clone was seen a few times. This rearrangement joins TRBV29-1 to TRBJ2-7, with TRBD1 matching 10 bases. The length of the CDR3 is 14 residues. Looked up from germline, CDR1 is SQVTM and CDR2 is ANQGSEA. V trimming: 1 base; J trimming: 6 bases; junction bases outside the gene matches: 6. The CDR3 is CSVEVWDRGFEQYF. CDR3 DNA sequence: TGCAGCGTTGAAGTCTGGGACAGGGGATTCGAGCAGTACTTC.

This sequence joins TRBV7-6 and TRBJ1-2, with D possibly TRBD1 on 5 matching bases. Germline V CDR1 and CDR2: SGHVS, FNYEAQ. This CDR3 region has 13 residues. V lost 4 bases to trimming and J lost 8 bases, with 14 bases between them. In nucleotides, the CDR3 is TGTGCCAGCAGCTCCCCGGAGCGGGGGGGCTACACCTTC. This encodes CASSSPERGGYTF.

J is TRBJ1-4 and V is TRBV19, with D unresolved. Per the germline V gene, CDR1 is LNHDA and CDR2 is SQIVND (reference sequence). The CDR3 totals 15 residues. V lost 4 bases to trimming and J lost 0 bases, with 9 bases between them. CDR3 sequence (DNA): TGTGCCAGTAGTACCCGCGGTGCAACTAATGAAAAACTGTTTTTT. Translated: CASSTRGATNEKLFF.

The chain links TRBV11-2 to TRBJ2-3; D might be TRBD2 (7 bases). CDR1 SGHAT and CDR2 FQNNGV come from the germline V gene. The V gene lost 5 bases and the J gene lost 4 bases, with 16 bases spanning the gap. The CDR3 is 15 amino acids. The CDR3 protein is CASSPGGGGADTQYF. The CDR3 DNA sequence: TGTGCCAGCAGCCCCGGGGGAGGGGGGGCAGATACGCAGTATTTT.

The V gene is TRBV7-8, the J gene TRBJ1-5, with D possibly matching TRBD1 (5 bases). The CDR3 contains 15 residues. CDR1 SGHVS and CDR2 FQNEAQ come from the germline V gene. The ends were cut back, 1 base at V and 3 bases at J, with 10 bases in the middle. CDR3 DNA sequence: TGTGCCAGCAGCTTAGGCTCAGGGATCAATCAGCCCCAGCATTTT. It yields the protein CASSLGSGINQPQHF. The whole variable domain, filled in from reference TRBV7-8 and TRBJ1-5, reads GAGVSQSPRYKVAKRGQDVALRCDPISGHVSLFWYQQALGQGPEFLTYFQNEAQLDKSGLPSDRFFAERPEGSVSTLKIQRTQQEDSAVYLCASSLGSGINQPQHFGDGTRLSIL.

The gene calls are TRBV15 and TRBJ2-7; 10 nucleotides align to TRBD1. J lost 2 bases, V lost 5 bases, and 3 bases had no gene match. This CDR3 is 14 amino acids long. The germline gives CDR1 LNHNV, CDR2 YYDKDF (reference sequence). For the CDR3, the DNA is TGTGCCACCAGCCAGGACAGGGGGGCCTACGAGCAGTACTTC. It encodes CATSQDRGAYEQYF.

V and J are TRBV2 and TRBJ2-7; 7 positions agree with TRBD2. The CDR3 sequence is 13 residues long. Germline CDR1 reads SNHLY; CDR2 reads FYNNEI. J was trimmed by 7 bases and V by 9 bases; bases with no gene match: 12. CDR3 amino acids: CARGGTGPFEQYF. Here the CDR3 DNA reads TGTGCCAGGGGGGGGACGGGGCCCTTTGAGCAGTACTTC. Drawing the rest from reference TRBV2 and TRBJ2-7, the complete variable domain is EPEVTQTPSHQVTQMGQEVILRCVPISNHLYFYWYRQILGQKVEFLVSFYNNEISEKSEIFDDQFSVERPDGSNFTLKIRSTKLEDSAMYFCARGGTGPFEQYFGPGTRLTVT.

The rearrangement joins TRBV7-8 to TRBJ2-5, with D unclear. Trimming stripped 2 bases from V and 1 base from J, with 5 bases between. Germline loops: CDR1 SGHVS, CDR2 FQNEAQ. The CDR3 contains 13 residues. CDR3 DNA: TGTGCCAGCAGCTTAACACGCCAAGAGACCCAGTACTTC. It encodes CASSLTRQETQYF.

The genes are TRBV7-6 and TRBJ2-7; D is ambiguous. CDR3 size: 13 residues. Germline V gene sequence: CDR1 SGHVS, CDR2 FNYEAQ. Trimming took 1 base from V and 3 from J, leaving 7 bases between them. DNA of the CDR3: TGTGCCAGCAGCTTAGGGCCAAACTACGAGCAGTACTTC. It codes for CASSLGPNYEQYF.

This chain connects TRBV4-1 to TRBJ2-3; D not certain. V was pared by 3 bases and J by 8 bases, with 15 bases between. CDR3 length: 14 residues. CDR1 MGHRA and CDR2 YSYEKL come from the germline V gene. The CDR3 sequence is CASSQPFSGGTQYF. The CDR3 nucleotides read TGCGCCAGCAGCCAGCCTTTTTCTGGCGGTACGCAGTATTTT.

The chain couples TRBV27 to TRBJ2-7; D unclear. The CDR3 totals 13 residues. The germline gives CDR1 MNHEY, CDR2 SMNVEV (reference sequence). V lost 0 bases and J 5 bases, leaving 8 bases between the germline ends. Here the CDR3 DNA reads TGTGCCAGCAGTTTATCCGGCAGGCACGAGCAGTACTTC. Translating it yields CASSLSGRHEQYF.

In this sample, this clone turned up once. This chain uses TRBV5-1 with TRBJ2-7, with TRBD1 matching over 10 bases. CDR1 SGHRS and CDR2 YFSETQ come from the germline V gene. There are 14 residues in the CDR3. V shed 2 bases, J shed 6 bases, and the junction held 5 bases outside the gene matches. The CDR3 loop is CASSLWDRGGEQYF. The CDR3 coding sequence is TGCGCCAGCAGCTTATGGGACAGGGGTGGCGAGCAGTACTTC.

This clone was counted a single time. The V and J genes are TRBV28 and TRBJ1-3; D ambiguous. Trimming took off 6 bases at V and 4 bases at J, with 13 bases between the two ends. Germline V gene data show CDR1 as MDHEN and CDR2 as SYDVKM. The CDR3 runs to 14 residues. CDR3 sequence reads: CASSYAFPGNTIYF. DNA of the CDR3: TGTGCCAGCAGCTATGCTTTCCCAGGAAACACCATATATTTT. Using reference TRBV28 and TRBJ1-3 for the parts outside the CDR3, the full variable domain is DVKVTQSSRYLVKRTGEKVFLECVQDMDHENMFWYRQDPGLGLRLIYFSYDVKMKEKGDIPEGYSVSREKKERFSLILESASTNQTSMYLCASSYAFPGNTIYFGEGSWLTVV.